What follows are 2 T cell receptor beta chains derived from one specimen sequenced in a study of blood T cell repertoires in COVID-19. TCRdb's table, derived via immunoSEQ multiplex PCR, lists solely in-frame clones and lacks some. The sample has tens of thousands of clones, approximately 96% seen once; the top ten hold about 3.9%. Sequenced material: peripheral blood. The receptor set was obtained from a human donor with active COVID-19. The donor label of this sample is uncertain.

The chain carries TRBV3-1 (or the pseudogene TRBV3-2) and TRBJ1-2; 11 bases map to TRBD1. This CDR3 has 16 residues. The germline V gene encodes CDR1 LGHDT and CDR2 YNNKEL (reference sequence). V lost 4 bases and J lost 4; bases outside the gene matches: 8. This chain's CDR3 is CASSREGTGGSYGYTF. CDR3 in DNA: TGTGCCAGCAGCCGAGAAGGGACAGGGGGAAGCTATGGCTACACCTTC.

The rearrangement joins TRBV10-1 to TRBJ2-5; D might be TRBD2 (6 bases). Trimming took off 8 bases at V and 2 bases at J, with 15 bases between the two ends. The CDR3 contains 14 residues. Germline CDR1 is WNHNN and CDR2 is SYGVQD (reference sequence). The CDR3 loop reads CASGKGGIQETQYF. The CDR3 coding sequence is TGCGCCAGCGGTAAAGGAGGGATTCAAGAGACCCAGTACTTC.